Listed below are T cell receptor beta chains from one sample, sequenced in a study of blood T cell repertoires in COVID-19. Data came from immunoSEQ multiplex PCR; TCRdb stores just in-frame clones and leaves some out. The data show around 230,000 clones, with 85% seen just once and roughly 4.6% held by the top ten. What was sequenced was peripheral blood. The receptors come from a man aged 45 to 65 with COVID-19, enrolled during active disease. The CDR3 runs from the conserved cysteine through the conserved F or W. D genes are given only for firm matches. Expanded clones are given a class, and other clones once, few, many or no size at all.

.	TRBV28	TRBJ2-6	.	TGTGCCAGCAGTTTGGGGGGTATTGGGGCCAACGTCCTGACTTTC	CASSLGGIGANVLTF
.	TRBV27	TRBJ1-1	.	TGTGCCAGCAGTGTTACAGGGATCCCTGAAGCTTTCTTT	CASSVTGIPEAFF
.	TRBV4-1	TRBJ1-1	.	TGCGCCAGCAGCCCCCGAGGACAGACCATGAACACTGAAGCTTTCTTT	CASSPRGQTMNTEAFF
.	TRBV5-1	TRBJ2-7	.	TGCGCCAGCAGCTTGAGCCCGGGAAGCTCCTACGAGCAGTACTTC	CASSLSPGSSYEQYF
TRBD1	TRBV5-1	TRBJ1-1	.	TGCGCCAGCAGCTTGACAGGGGAGAACACTGAAGCTTTCTTT	CASSLTGENTEAFF
TRBD2	TRBV2	TRBJ2-7	.	TGTGCCAGCAGTTCCCTCTCGGGGCGGGGGGGCCCATTATACGAGCAGTACTTC	CASSSLSGRGGPLYEQYF
TRBD1	TRBV28	TRBJ2-2	.	TGTGCCAGCAGCCTGGGACAGGGGTCCGTCACCGGGGAGCTGTTTTTT	CASSLGQGSVTGELFF
TRBD1	TRBV4-2	TRBJ1-5	many	TGTGCCAGCAGCCAAGTCGCCACAGGGGCTCAGCCCCAGCATTTT	CASSQVATGAQPQHF
TRBD1	TRBV6-6	TRBJ2-7	once	TGTGCCAGCAGTATAACGACAGGGTACGAGCAGTACTTC	CASSITTGYEQYF
.	TRBV6-5	TRBJ1-4	.	TGTGCCAGCAGTTACGGGGTCGGGGTCAAGGTTGAAAAACTGTTTTTT	CASSYGVGVKVEKLFF
.	TRBV6-5	TRBJ2-2	.	TGTGCCAGCAGTTATCTGGGGGCTGGGACCGGGGAGCTGTTTTTT	CASSYLGAGTGELFF
TRBD1	TRBV2	TRBJ1-5	.	TGTGCCAGCAGTCAGGGGGGCAATCAGCCCCAGCATTTT	CASSQGGNQPQHF
TRBD1	TRBV7-8	TRBJ1-2	.	TGTGCCAGCAGCCCGAAGCGCGTGGGACAGGGGTATTTTAACTATGGCTACACCTTC	CASSPKRVGQGYFNYGYTF
TRBD1	TRBV7-8	TRBJ1-2	.	TGTGCCAGCAGCCCCTCGGGACAGAACTATGGCTACACCTTC	CASSPSGQNYGYTF
TRBD1	TRBV9	TRBJ1-3	.	TGTGCCAGCAGCGCCGGGACAGGGGGAAACACCATATATTTT	CASSAGTGGNTIYF
TRBD2	TRBV5-4	TRBJ2-7	.	TGTGCCAGCAGCTTCGGTCTAGCGGGGTTCTACGAGCAGTACTTC	CASSFGLAGFYEQYF
TRBD1	TRBV5-1	TRBJ1-1	.	TGCGCCAGCAGCAGATTTCCGGGACAGGGGGCCATGAACACTGAAGCTTTCTTT	CASSRFPGQGAMNTEAFF
.	TRBV4-2	TRBJ1-3	.	TGTGCCAGCAGGGGTCGGGGCTCTGGAAACACCATATATTTT	CASRGRGSGNTIYF
TRBD2	TRBV25-1	TRBJ2-2	.	TGTGCCAGCAGTGAAAGCAGGGAGGGCGGGGAGCTGTTTTTT	CASSESREGGELFF
TRBD1	TRBV4-3	TRBJ1-2	.	TGCGCCAGCAGCCGCGGACAGGGGGCGGGTGGCTACACCTTC	CASSRGQGAGGYTF
.	TRBV3-1/TRBV3-2	TRBJ2-7	once	TGTGCCAGCAGCCAATTCGGCGGGGCCACCTACGAGCAGTACTTC	CASSQFGGATYEQYF
TRBD1	TRBV11-2	TRBJ1-1	.	TGTGCCAGCAGCGATGGACAGGGCCCGAACACTGAAGCTTTCTTT	CASSDGQGPNTEAFF
.	TRBV20-1	TRBJ1-1	.	TGCAGTGCCGGGCAGGGCTCTGAAGCTTTCTTT	CSAGQGSEAFF
TRBD1	TRBV24-1	TRBJ2-7	.	TGTGCCACCAGTGACTCCGGGACAGGGAGCTCCTACGAGCAGTACTTC	CATSDSGTGSSYEQYF
.	TRBV19	TRBJ1-3	.	TGTGCCAGTAGTACCCTCTCTGGAAACACCATATATTTT	CASSTLSGNTIYF
TRBD2	TRBV19	TRBJ2-2	few	TGTGCCAGTAGTAAGCTAGCGGGGGGGCCTCACACCGGGGAGCTGTTTTTT	CASSKLAGGPHTGELFF
.	TRBV9	TRBJ2-3	.	TGTGCCAGCAGCTCCCGCGGGGCAGATACGCAGTATTTT	CASSSRGADTQYF
TRBD2	TRBV7-9	TRBJ2-7	.	TGTGCCAGCATCTCGGGGCGGGGGATTGACTCCTACGAGCAGTACTTC	CASISGRGIDSYEQYF
TRBD1	TRBV4-1	TRBJ2-3	few	TGCGCCAGCAGCCCGGTGAACCGGGACAGGGGGCCGCCAGATACGCAGTATTTT	CASSPVNRDRGPPDTQYF
.	TRBV6-1	TRBJ2-7	.	TGTGCCAGCAGTGAATTCGTTGTCGGGCAGTACTTC	CASSEFVVGQYF
TRBD1	TRBV9	TRBJ1-2	.	TGTGCCAGCAGCCCGACCGGGACAGGGGGCTTAGGCTACACCTTC	CASSPTGTGGLGYTF
TRBD1	TRBV2	TRBJ1-4	.	TGTGCCGGCCAATGGGACAGACTTAATGAAAAACTGTTTTTT	CAGQWDRLNEKLFF
.	TRBV27	TRBJ2-1	.	TGTGCCAGCAGTTTATCCCCGATAGCCCTCAATGAGCAGTTCTTC	CASSLSPIALNEQFF
.	TRBV19	TRBJ1-5	.	TGTGCCAGTAGTTTTGGAGGCCAGCCCCAGCATTTT	CASSFGGQPQHF
TRBD1	TRBV6-5	TRBJ2-3	.	TGTGCCAGTAGTCCCGGGACAGGTATCAATACGCAGTATTTT	CASSPGTGINTQYF
.	TRBV28	TRBJ2-2	.	TGTGCCAGCAGTCCCCGGACAACCCCGATTCTTAACACCGGGGAGCTGTTTTTT	CASSPRTTPILNTGELFF
TRBD1	TRBV5-6	TRBJ1-5	.	TGTGCCAGCAGCCAGGACAGGGCTCAGCCCCAGCATTTT	CASSQDRAQPQHF